This entry concerns a single TCR beta chain. The data were obtained in a study of CD4 and CD8 cells across lung adenocarcinoma regions. Using its own MiXCR run on the PCR reads, TCRdb lists one record per CDR3 protein. The sample consists of tens of thousands of distinct CDR3 sequences, roughly half of them appearing once. The V and J ends lost 2 bases and 12 bases respectively, with 27 bases between them. Germline V gives CDR1 WNHNN, CDR2 SYGVQD (reference sequence). The length of the CDR3 is 17 residues. This clonotype was sampled from a male donor with lung adenocarcinoma. The CD4 and CD8 labels of this study may be unreliable. The sample taken for sequencing was CD8+ T cells from the center of a lung tumor. J is TRBJ2-3 and V is TRBV10-1; D unclear. The CDR3 DNA reads as TGCGCCAGCAGTGAGGGGTTCGGCGGCCGTGGCCCAGAGACCCAGTATTTT. Its protein product is CASSEGFGGRGPETQYF.